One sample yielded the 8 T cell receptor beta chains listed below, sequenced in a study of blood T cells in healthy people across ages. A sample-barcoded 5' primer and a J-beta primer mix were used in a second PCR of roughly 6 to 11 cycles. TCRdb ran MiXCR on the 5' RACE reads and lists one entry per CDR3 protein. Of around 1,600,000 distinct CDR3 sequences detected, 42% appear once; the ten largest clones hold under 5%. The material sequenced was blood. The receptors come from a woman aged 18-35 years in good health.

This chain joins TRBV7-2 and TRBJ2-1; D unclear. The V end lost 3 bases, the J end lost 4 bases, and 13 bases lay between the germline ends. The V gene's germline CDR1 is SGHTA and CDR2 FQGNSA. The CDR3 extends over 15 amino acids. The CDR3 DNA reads TGTGCCAGCAGCTTCCCTCGGACGTATTACAATGAGCAGTTCTTC. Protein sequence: CASSFPRTYYNEQFF.

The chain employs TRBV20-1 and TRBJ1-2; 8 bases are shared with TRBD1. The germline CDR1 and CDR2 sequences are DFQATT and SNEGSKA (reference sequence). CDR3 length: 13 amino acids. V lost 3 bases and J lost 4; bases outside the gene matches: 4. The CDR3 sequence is CSARGDRIYGYTF. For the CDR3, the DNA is TGCAGTGCTAGGGGGGACAGGATCTATGGCTACACCTTC.

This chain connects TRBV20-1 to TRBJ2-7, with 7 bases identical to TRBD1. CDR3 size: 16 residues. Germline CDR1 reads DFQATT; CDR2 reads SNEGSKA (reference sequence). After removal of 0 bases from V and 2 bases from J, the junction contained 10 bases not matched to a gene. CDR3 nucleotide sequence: TGCAGTGCTAGAGATTTTCGGACAGGTATAACCTACGAGCAGTACTTC. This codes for CSARDFRTGITYEQYF.

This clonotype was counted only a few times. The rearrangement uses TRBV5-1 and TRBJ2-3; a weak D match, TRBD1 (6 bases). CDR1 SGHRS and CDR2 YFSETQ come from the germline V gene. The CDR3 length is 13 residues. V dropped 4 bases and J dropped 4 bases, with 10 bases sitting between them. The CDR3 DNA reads TGCGCCAGCAGCACTACAGGGCCAGATACGCAGTATTTT. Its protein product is CASSTTGPDTQYF.

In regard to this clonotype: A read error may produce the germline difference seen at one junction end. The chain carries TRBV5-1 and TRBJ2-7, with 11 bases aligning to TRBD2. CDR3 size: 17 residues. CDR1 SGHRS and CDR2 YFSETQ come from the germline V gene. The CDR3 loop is CAGSSGTSGVSSYEQYF. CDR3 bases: TGCGCCGGCAGTTCCGGGACTAGCGGTGTTAGCTCCTACGAGCAGTACTTC.

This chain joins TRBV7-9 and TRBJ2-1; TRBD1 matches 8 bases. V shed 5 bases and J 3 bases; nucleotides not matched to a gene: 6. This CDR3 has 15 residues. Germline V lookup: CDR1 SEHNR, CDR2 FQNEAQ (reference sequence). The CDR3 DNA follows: TGTGCCAGCAGCCTCGGGACAGGCTACTACAATGAGCAGTTCTTC. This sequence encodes CASSLGTGYYNEQFF.

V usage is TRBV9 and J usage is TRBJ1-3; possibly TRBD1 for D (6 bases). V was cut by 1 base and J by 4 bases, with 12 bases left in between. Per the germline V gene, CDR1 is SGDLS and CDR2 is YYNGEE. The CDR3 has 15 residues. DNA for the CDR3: TGTGCCAGCAGCGTAAACCAGGGGCCAGGAAACACCATATATTTT. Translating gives CASSVNQGPGNTIYF.

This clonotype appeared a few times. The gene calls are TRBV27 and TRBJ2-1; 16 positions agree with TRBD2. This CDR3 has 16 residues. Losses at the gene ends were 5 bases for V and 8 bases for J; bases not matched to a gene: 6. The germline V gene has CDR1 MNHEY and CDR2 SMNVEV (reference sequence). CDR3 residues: CASSPGLAGGFYEQFF. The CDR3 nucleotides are TGTGCCAGCAGTCCGGGACTAGCGGGAGGGTTTTATGAGCAGTTCTTC.